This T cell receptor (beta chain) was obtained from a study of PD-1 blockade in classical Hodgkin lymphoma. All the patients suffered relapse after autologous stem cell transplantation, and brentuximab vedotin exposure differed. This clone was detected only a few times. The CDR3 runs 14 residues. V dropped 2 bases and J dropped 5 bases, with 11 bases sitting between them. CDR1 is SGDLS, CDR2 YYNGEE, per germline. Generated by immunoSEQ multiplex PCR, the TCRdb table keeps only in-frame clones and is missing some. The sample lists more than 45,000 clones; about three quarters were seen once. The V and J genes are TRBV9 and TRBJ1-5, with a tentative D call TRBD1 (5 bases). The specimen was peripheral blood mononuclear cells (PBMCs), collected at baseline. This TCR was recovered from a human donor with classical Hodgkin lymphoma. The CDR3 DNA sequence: TGTGCCAGCAGCGTGCAAGGGGATCATCAGCCCCAGCATTTT. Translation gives CASSVQGDHQPQHF. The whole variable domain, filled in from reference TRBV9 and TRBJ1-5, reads DSGVTQTPKHLITATGQRVTLRCSPRSGDLSVYWYQQSLDQGLQFLIQYYNGEERAKGNILERFSAQQFPDLHSELNLSSLELGDSALYFCASSVQGDHQPQHFGDGTRLSIL.